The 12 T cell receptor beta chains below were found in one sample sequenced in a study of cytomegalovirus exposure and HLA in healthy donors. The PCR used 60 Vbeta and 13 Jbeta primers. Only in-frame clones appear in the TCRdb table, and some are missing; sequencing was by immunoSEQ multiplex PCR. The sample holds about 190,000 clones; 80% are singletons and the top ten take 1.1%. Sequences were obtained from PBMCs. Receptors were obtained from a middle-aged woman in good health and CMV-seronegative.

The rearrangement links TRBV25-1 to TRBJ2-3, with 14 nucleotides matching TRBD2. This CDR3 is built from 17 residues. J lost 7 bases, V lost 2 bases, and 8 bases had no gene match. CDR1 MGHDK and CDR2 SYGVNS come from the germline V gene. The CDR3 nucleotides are TGTGCCAGCAGTGAACTCGGGACTAGCGGGAGTCCAAATACGCAGTATTTT. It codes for CASSELGTSGSPNTQYF.

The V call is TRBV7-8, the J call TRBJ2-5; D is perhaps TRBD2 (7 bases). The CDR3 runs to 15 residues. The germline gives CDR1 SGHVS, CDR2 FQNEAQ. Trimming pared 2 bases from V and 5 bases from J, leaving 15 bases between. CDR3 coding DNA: TGTGCCAGCAGCTTACTTGGGGGGGGCCGGGAGACCCAGTACTTC. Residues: CASSLLGGGRETQYF. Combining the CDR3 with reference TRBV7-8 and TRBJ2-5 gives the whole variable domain GAGVSQSPRYKVAKRGQDVALRCDPISGHVSLFWYQQALGQGPEFLTYFQNEAQLDKSGLPSDRFFAERPEGSVSTLKIQRTQQEDSAVYLCASSLLGGGRETQYFGPGTRLLVL.

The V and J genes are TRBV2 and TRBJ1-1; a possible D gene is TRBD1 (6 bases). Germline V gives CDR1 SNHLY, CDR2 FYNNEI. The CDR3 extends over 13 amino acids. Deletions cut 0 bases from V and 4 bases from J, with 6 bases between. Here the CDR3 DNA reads TGTGCCAGCAGTGAAGCAGGGGGCACTGAAGCTTTCTTT. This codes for CASSEAGGTEAFF.

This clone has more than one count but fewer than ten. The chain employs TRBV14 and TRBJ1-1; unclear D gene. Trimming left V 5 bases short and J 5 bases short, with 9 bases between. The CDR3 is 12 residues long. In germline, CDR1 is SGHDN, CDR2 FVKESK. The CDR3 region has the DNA TGTGCCAGCAGCACGATAGCAACTGAAGCTTTCTTT. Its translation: CASSTIATEAFF.

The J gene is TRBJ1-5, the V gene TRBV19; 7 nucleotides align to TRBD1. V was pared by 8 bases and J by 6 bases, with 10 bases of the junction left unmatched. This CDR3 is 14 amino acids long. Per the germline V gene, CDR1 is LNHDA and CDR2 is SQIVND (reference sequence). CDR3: CASFSTGDSQPQHF. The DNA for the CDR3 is TGTGCCAGTTTTAGTACAGGGGATAGTCAGCCCCAGCATTTT.

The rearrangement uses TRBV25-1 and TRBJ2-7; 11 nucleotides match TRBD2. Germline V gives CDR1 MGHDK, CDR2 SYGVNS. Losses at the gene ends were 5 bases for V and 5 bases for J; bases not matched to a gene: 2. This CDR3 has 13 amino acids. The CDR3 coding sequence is TGTGCCAGCAGTCTAGCGGGAGGAGACGAGCAGTACTTC. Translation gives CASSLAGGDEQYF.

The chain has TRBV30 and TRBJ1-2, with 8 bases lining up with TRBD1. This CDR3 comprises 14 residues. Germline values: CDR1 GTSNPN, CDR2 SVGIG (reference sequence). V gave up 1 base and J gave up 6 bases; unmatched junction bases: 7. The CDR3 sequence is CAWSGLQGVDGYTF. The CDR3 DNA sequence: TGTGCCTGGAGTGGGTTACAGGGGGTGGATGGCTACACCTTC.

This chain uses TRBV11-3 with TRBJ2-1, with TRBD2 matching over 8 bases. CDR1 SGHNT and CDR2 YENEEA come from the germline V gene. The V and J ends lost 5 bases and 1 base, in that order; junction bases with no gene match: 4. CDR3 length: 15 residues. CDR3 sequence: CASSTAGASYNEQFF. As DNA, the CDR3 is TGTGCCAGCAGCACAGCGGGAGCGTCCTACAATGAGCAGTTCTTC. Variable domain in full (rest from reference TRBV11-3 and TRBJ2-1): EAGVVQSPRYKIIEKKQPVAFWCNPISGHNTLYWYLQNLGQGPELLIRYENEEAVDDSQLPKDRFSAERLKGVDSTLKIQPAELGDSAVYLCASSTAGASYNEQFFGPGTRLTVL.

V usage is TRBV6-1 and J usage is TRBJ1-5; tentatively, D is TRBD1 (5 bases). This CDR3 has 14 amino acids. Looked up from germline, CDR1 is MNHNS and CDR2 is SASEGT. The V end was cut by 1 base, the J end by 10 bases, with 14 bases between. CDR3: CASSEGPGKGPQHF. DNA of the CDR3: TGTGCCAGCAGTGAAGGTCCAGGGAAGGGTCCCCAGCATTTT.

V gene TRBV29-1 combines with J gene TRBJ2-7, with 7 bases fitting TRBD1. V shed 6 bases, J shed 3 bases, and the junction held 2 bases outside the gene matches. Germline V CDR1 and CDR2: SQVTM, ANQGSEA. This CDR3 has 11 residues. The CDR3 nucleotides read TGCAGCGTGGGGGACAGCTACGAGCAGTACGTC. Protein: CSVGDSYEQYV.

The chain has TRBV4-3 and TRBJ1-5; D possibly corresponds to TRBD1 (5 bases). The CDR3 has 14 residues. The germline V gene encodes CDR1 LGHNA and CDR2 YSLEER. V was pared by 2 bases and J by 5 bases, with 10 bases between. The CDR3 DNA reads TGCGCCAGCAGCCAAACAGGATTGGATCAGCCCCAGCATTTT. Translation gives CASSQTGLDQPQHF.

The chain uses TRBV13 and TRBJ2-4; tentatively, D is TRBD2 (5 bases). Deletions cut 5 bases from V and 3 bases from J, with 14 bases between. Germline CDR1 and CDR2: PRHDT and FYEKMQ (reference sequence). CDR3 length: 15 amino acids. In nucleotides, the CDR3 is TGTGCCAGCAGCCTGGGGAGTGGAGTCAAAAACATTCAGTACTTC. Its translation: CASSLGSGVKNIQYF.